A selection of T cell receptor beta chains follows, all from one sample in a study of preoperative IRX-2 immunotherapy in early breast cancer. TCRdb's table, derived via immunoSEQ multiplex PCR, lists solely in-frame clones and lacks some. This table holds under 50,000 clones, 75% to 85% found once. Sample: lymph node tissue, taken after IRX-2 immunotherapy. The origin of the receptors is a human donor with breast cancer. The CDR3 runs from the conserved cysteine through the conserved F or W. A D gene is named only where the DNA matches it firmly. Clone size is shown for a subset of rows, as once, few, many or a class of expanded clone.

v_gene: TRBV5-1; d_gene: .; abundance: .; j_gene: TRBJ1-6; CDR3nt: TGCGCCAGCAGCTTGGTACAGGGACGGAATTCACCCCTCCACTTT; CDR3aa: CASSLVQGRNSPLHF
v_gene: TRBV6-8; d_gene: TRBD1; abundance: .; j_gene: TRBJ1-5; CDR3nt: TGTGCCAGCCGGAAAAACCGGGACAGCAGTCAGCCCCAGCATTTT; CDR3aa: CASRKNRDSSQPQHF
v_gene: TRBV6-8; d_gene: .; abundance: .; j_gene: TRBJ1-2; CDR3nt: TGTGCCAGCAGACCTAATTTTTATAAAGGCTACACCTTC; CDR3aa: CASRPNFYKGYTF
v_gene: TRBV6-8; d_gene: .; abundance: .; j_gene: TRBJ1-5; CDR3nt: TGTGCCAGCAGCTCTATTCTCAAGAATCAGCCCCAGCATTTT; CDR3aa: CASSSILKNQPQHF
v_gene: TRBV28; d_gene: .; abundance: .; j_gene: TRBJ1-2; CDR3nt: TGTGCCAGCAGTTCTGGGGGGGGTTCGAACTATGGCTACACCTTC; CDR3aa: CASSSGGGSNYGYTF
v_gene: TRBV11-3; d_gene: .; abundance: .; j_gene: TRBJ1-3; CDR3nt: TGTGCCAGCAGCTTATCGGGGCGTGGAAACACCATATATTTT; CDR3aa: CASSLSGRGNTIYF
v_gene: TRBV7-6; d_gene: TRBD2; abundance: .; j_gene: TRBJ2-1; CDR3nt: TGTGCCAGCAGCCAACGGTCGGGGGGGTCGTACAATGAGCAGTTCTTC; CDR3aa: CASSQRSGGSYNEQFF
v_gene: TRBV6-8; d_gene: .; abundance: .; j_gene: TRBJ1-1; CDR3nt: TGTGCCATCAGTGTGCAGAATACTGAAGCTTTCTTT; CDR3aa: CAISVQNTEAFF
v_gene: TRBV6-8; d_gene: .; abundance: .; j_gene: TRBJ1-4; CDR3nt: TGTGCCAGCAGTTACCGGGGCGGTCCAACTAATGAAAAACTGTTTTTT; CDR3aa: CASSYRGGPTNEKLFF
v_gene: TRBV7-1; d_gene: TRBD1; abundance: .; j_gene: TRBJ1-1; CDR3nt: TGTGCCAGCAGCCCTAGGGACAGGGCCGAGAACACTGAAGCTTTCTTT; CDR3aa: CASSPRDRAENTEAFF
v_gene: TRBV7-1; d_gene: .; abundance: .; j_gene: TRBJ2-7; CDR3nt: TGTGCCAGCAGCTTCTTTGAGCTCGGCGAGCAGTACTTC; CDR3aa: CASSFFELGEQYF
v_gene: TRBV6-8; d_gene: .; abundance: .; j_gene: TRBJ2-7; CDR3nt: TGTGCCAGCAGACAACCCTTGGGGGGAAAGAGTAGTTACGAGCAGTACTTC; CDR3aa: CASRQPLGGKSSYEQYF
v_gene: TRBV11-3; d_gene: .; abundance: few; j_gene: TRBJ2-5; CDR3nt: TGTGCCAGCAGCTTTCCGACAGTTCAAGAGACCCAGTACTTC; CDR3aa: CASSFPTVQETQYF
v_gene: TRBV5-8; d_gene: .; abundance: .; j_gene: TRBJ2-7; CDR3nt: TGTGCCAGCAGCAGAGAGGGCGGATACGAGCAGTACTTC; CDR3aa: CASSREGGYEQYF
v_gene: TRBV11-3; d_gene: TRBD1; abundance: .; j_gene: TRBJ1-4; CDR3nt: TGTGCCAGCAGCTCCGGACAGGGGGGGATTTCAACTAATGAAAAACTGTTTTTT; CDR3aa: CASSSGQGGISTNEKLFF
v_gene: TRBV10-2; d_gene: TRBD2; abundance: once; j_gene: TRBJ2-1; CDR3nt: TGCGCCAGCACGGGGGCCCGAGCGGGGGGCTACAATGAGCAGTTCTTC; CDR3aa: CASTGARAGGYNEQFF
v_gene: TRBV7-1; d_gene: .; abundance: .; j_gene: TRBJ1-1; CDR3nt: TGTGCCAGCAGCCTAAATATCAACACTGAAGCTTTCTTT; CDR3aa: CASSLNINTEAFF
v_gene: TRBV25-1; d_gene: .; abundance: .; j_gene: TRBJ2-3; CDR3nt: TGTGCCAGCAGTGAATACGGGCGTCCTAGCACAGATACGCAGTATTTT; CDR3aa: CASSEYGRPSTDTQYF
v_gene: TRBV6-1; d_gene: .; abundance: .; j_gene: TRBJ1-1; CDR3nt: TGTGCCAGCAGTGAAGAGGTCCGAAGCACTGAAGCTTTCTTT; CDR3aa: CASSEEVRSTEAFF
v_gene: TRBV7-1; d_gene: TRBD1; abundance: .; j_gene: TRBJ1-2; CDR3nt: TGTGCCAGCAGCTTAGATCGCTGGCAGGGGGCAAGGAGCTACACCTTC; CDR3aa: CASSLDRWQGARSYTF
v_gene: TRBV6-8; d_gene: .; abundance: .; j_gene: TRBJ2-7; CDR3nt: TGTGCCAGCTCAGGCCAGACGAGCGGCCACGAGCAGTACTTC; CDR3aa: CASSGQTSGHEQYF
v_gene: TRBV6-8; d_gene: TRBD1; abundance: .; j_gene: TRBJ1-5; CDR3nt: TGTGCCAGCAGTGACCGGGGACAGGGGAACTATAGCAATCAGCCCCAGCATTTT; CDR3aa: CASSDRGQGNYSNQPQHF
v_gene: TRBV6-8; d_gene: TRBD1; abundance: few; j_gene: TRBJ1-5; CDR3nt: TGTGCCAGCCAACCGAGACAGGGGATGAGCTTTGGCAATCAGCCCCAGCATTTT; CDR3aa: CASQPRQGMSFGNQPQHF
v_gene: TRBV5-1; d_gene: TRBD1; abundance: .; j_gene: TRBJ2-7; CDR3nt: TGCGCCAGCAGCCACCAGGACAGGGGAGGCTACGAGCAGTACTTC; CDR3aa: CASSHQDRGGYEQYF
v_gene: TRBV19; d_gene: .; abundance: .; j_gene: TRBJ2-3; CDR3nt: TGTGCCAGTAGTATTGGGGGATCGAGCACAGATACGCAGTATTTT; CDR3aa: CASSIGGSSTDTQYF
v_gene: TRBV23-1; d_gene: .; abundance: .; j_gene: TRBJ1-4; CDR3nt: TGCGCCAGCAGCCAAGGACAATTCCCGGGAATAAATGAAAAACTGTTTTTT; CDR3aa: CASSQGQFPGINEKLFF
v_gene: TRBV10-2; d_gene: TRBD2; abundance: .; j_gene: TRBJ2-7; CDR3nt: TGCGCCAGCAGACTAGCGGGCACCTACGAGCAGTACTTC; CDR3aa: CASRLAGTYEQYF
v_gene: TRBV6-8; d_gene: .; abundance: .; j_gene: TRBJ1-5; CDR3nt: TGTGCCAGCAGCGTCAAAGATCAGCCCCAGCATTTT; CDR3aa: CASSVKDQPQHF
v_gene: TRBV28; d_gene: TRBD1; abundance: .; j_gene: TRBJ1-4; CDR3nt: TGTGCCAGCAGTCAGACAGGGCATGGACAAAAACTGTTTTTT; CDR3aa: CASSQTGHGQKLFF
v_gene: TRBV6-8; d_gene: TRBD2; abundance: .; j_gene: TRBJ2-1; CDR3nt: TGTGCCAGCAATTACGGCGGGGGACCCTACAATGAGCAGTTCTTC; CDR3aa: CASNYGGGPYNEQFF
v_gene: TRBV28; d_gene: .; abundance: .; j_gene: TRBJ1-2; CDR3nt: TGTGCCAGCAGTTTATTTATCCAGACACCCCAGGGGGGCTACACCTTC; CDR3aa: CASSLFIQTPQGGYTF
v_gene: TRBV6-8; d_gene: TRBD1; abundance: .; j_gene: TRBJ2-7; CDR3nt: TGTGCCAGCAGCGCCACAGGGGGAAACGTCTACGAGCAGTACTTC; CDR3aa: CASSATGGNVYEQYF
v_gene: TRBV7-7; d_gene: TRBD1; abundance: once; j_gene: TRBJ1-1; CDR3nt: TGTGCCAGCAGCTTAGGAAGGGGGCGAAACACTGAAGCTTTCTTT; CDR3aa: CASSLGRGRNTEAFF
v_gene: TRBV29-1; d_gene: .; abundance: .; j_gene: TRBJ2-7; CDR3nt: TGCAGCGTTGGGGGCTTTGGAAGGGAATACGAGCAGTACTTC; CDR3aa: CSVGGFGREYEQYF
v_gene: TRBV6-8; d_gene: .; abundance: .; j_gene: TRBJ1-6; CDR3nt: TGTGCCAGCAGTCGACAGTCCTATAATTCACCCCTCCACTTT; CDR3aa: CASSRQSYNSPLHF
v_gene: TRBV6-8; d_gene: .; abundance: .; j_gene: TRBJ1-1; CDR3nt: TGTGCCAGCACTATAGACCCAGGGTCCACTGAAGCTTTCTTT; CDR3aa: CASTIDPGSTEAFF
v_gene: TRBV11-3; d_gene: .; abundance: .; j_gene: TRBJ1-1; CDR3nt: TGTGCCAGCAGCTCGGGGTTAACGAACACTGAAGCTTTCTTT; CDR3aa: CASSSGLTNTEAFF
v_gene: TRBV23-1; d_gene: .; abundance: .; j_gene: TRBJ2-1; CDR3nt: TGCGCCAGCAGCCAGAACCTCTTGACCAATGAGCAGTTCTTC; CDR3aa: CASSQNLLTNEQFF
v_gene: TRBV6-8; d_gene: TRBD1; abundance: once; j_gene: TRBJ1-2; CDR3nt: TGTGCCAGCAACGACCGACAGGGGCTAAACTATGGCTACACCTTC; CDR3aa: CASNDRQGLNYGYTF
v_gene: TRBV10-1; d_gene: .; abundance: .; j_gene: TRBJ2-6; CDR3nt: TGCGCCAGCAGTGCCGGGTCTGGGGCCAACGTCCTGACTTTC; CDR3aa: CASSAGSGANVLTF
v_gene: TRBV28; d_gene: .; abundance: .; j_gene: TRBJ2-4; CDR3nt: TGTGCCAGCAGTTCTACGAGGGTCTATAGGAGAAAAGCCAAAAACATTCAGTACTTC; CDR3aa: CASSSTRVYRRKAKNIQYF
v_gene: TRBV6-8; d_gene: .; abundance: once; j_gene: TRBJ1-2; CDR3nt: TGTGCCAGCCACAGTTACTTGCCAAGCTATGGCTACACCTTC; CDR3aa: CASHSYLPSYGYTF
v_gene: TRBV5-1; d_gene: .; abundance: .; j_gene: TRBJ1-5; CDR3nt: TGCGCCAGCAGCCCACAGGGTTCGAGCAATCAGCCCCAGCATTTT; CDR3aa: CASSPQGSSNQPQHF
v_gene: TRBV19; d_gene: .; abundance: .; j_gene: TRBJ1-1; CDR3nt: TGTGCCAGTAGTATAATGGTAGGGAATACTGAAGCTTTCTTT; CDR3aa: CASSIMVGNTEAFF
v_gene: TRBV7-1; d_gene: TRBD2; abundance: .; j_gene: TRBJ2-3; CDR3nt: TGTGCCAGCAGCGCGGCTCCTAGCGGGGTTTCAAATACGCAGTATTTT; CDR3aa: CASSAAPSGVSNTQYF
v_gene: TRBV7-4; d_gene: .; abundance: .; j_gene: TRBJ1-1; CDR3nt: TGTGCCAGCAGCCGAACAGGGAACACTGAAGCTTTCTTT; CDR3aa: CASSRTGNTEAFF
v_gene: TRBV6-8; d_gene: TRBD2; abundance: few; j_gene: TRBJ2-1; CDR3nt: TGTGCCAGCAGCCATACGACCGGACTAGCGGCTCACAATGAGCAGTTCTTC; CDR3aa: CASSHTTGLAAHNEQFF